The 18 T cell receptor beta chains given below trace back to one sample, sequenced in a study of T cells after somatic rescue of genetic block. Data came from immunoSEQ multiplex PCR; TCRdb stores just in-frame clones and leaves some out. This table holds 9,500 to 15,000 clones, 65% to 75% found once. Sequences were obtained from peripheral blood mononuclear cells (PBMCs). The receptor source for this set is a boy younger than 18.

The rearrangement links TRBV18 to TRBJ1-1; D ambiguous. The CDR3 spans 12 residues. Trimming took off 3 bases at V and 11 bases at J, with 13 bases between the two ends. Germline V gene data show CDR1 as KGHSH and CDR2 as LQKENI. The CDR3, as DNA: TGTGCCAGCTCACCGATAGAGGGTTGGGCTTTCTTT. Translating gives CASSPIEGWAFF.

The chain employs TRBV6-6 and TRBJ2-1, with TRBD2 matching over 10 bases. Per the germline V gene, CDR1 is MNHNY and CDR2 is SVGAGI (reference sequence). There are 15 residues in the CDR3. The V segment lost 4 bases and the J segment 9 bases; nucleotides outside the gene matches: 9. The CDR3 coding sequence is TGTGCCAGCAGTTTCCTAGCGGGAGTGCTCGGTGAGCAGTTCTTC. Amino acids: CASSFLAGVLGEQFF.

This chain uses TRBV7-8 with TRBJ2-1; 7 positions match TRBD1. Trimming cost V 4 bases and J 7 bases; bases outside gene matches: 10. The germline V gene encodes CDR1 SGHVS and CDR2 FQNEAQ. CDR3 length: 15 residues. The CDR3: CASSYQGDPWNEQFF. For the CDR3, the DNA is TGTGCCAGCAGCTATCAGGGGGATCCGTGGAATGAGCAGTTCTTC.

The chain employs TRBV28 and TRBJ1-1, with D unclear. Germline assignment: CDR1 MDHEN and CDR2 SYDVKM. Trimming took 6 bases from V and 1 from J, leaving 9 bases between them. The CDR3 is made up of 13 amino acids. The CDR3 DNA reads TGTGCCAGCAGCCTCCCCTGGAACACTGAAGCTTTCTTT. This sequence encodes CASSLPWNTEAFF.

The chain combines TRBV7-3 with TRBJ2-3, with unresolved D. V lost 6 bases to trimming and J lost 1 base, with 17 bases between them. The CDR3 has 16 amino acids. Germline V gene sequence: CDR1 SGHTA, CDR2 FQGTGA. This chain's CDR3 is CASSLSTVRGTDTQYF. The CDR3 nucleotides are TGTGCCAGCAGTTTATCCACCGTTAGGGGCACAGATACGCAGTATTTT.

This clone was seen only a few times. This sequence joins TRBV5-5 and TRBJ1-5; possible D gene TRBD1, 6 bases. Trimming shortened V by 4 bases and J by 0 bases, and 14 bases separated the two germline ends. This CDR3 comprises 16 residues. From germline, CDR1 is SGHKS and CDR2 YYEKEE (reference sequence). CDR3: CASSPITGTSNQPQHF. CDR3 nucleotides: TGTGCCAGCAGCCCTATCACAGGGACTAGCAATCAGCCCCAGCATTTT.

This chain uses TRBV7-9 with TRBJ2-7; 7 bases align to TRBD1. V shed 3 bases, J shed 4 bases, and the junction held 3 bases outside the gene matches. This CDR3 is 13 amino acids long. Germline CDR1 reads SEHNR; CDR2 reads FQNEAQ (reference sequence). CDR3 in amino acids: CASSFNRGYEQYF. The CDR3 DNA sequence: TGTGCCAGCAGCTTCAACAGGGGTTACGAGCAGTACTTC.

This clone showed up just once. The chain is built from TRBV27 and TRBJ2-7; D possibly uses TRBD1 or TRBD2 (5 bases each). Deletions cut 1 base from V and 1 base from J, with 5 bases between. The CDR3 consists of 13 residues. CDR1 MNHEY and CDR2 SMNVEV come from the germline V gene (reference sequence). CDR3 sequence reads: CASSLWGSYEQYF. In nucleotides, the CDR3 is TGTGCCAGCAGTTTATGGGGGTCCTACGAGCAGTACTTC.

The chain uses TRBV7-3 and TRBJ2-7, with D unclear. Germline V gives CDR1 SGHTA, CDR2 FQGTGA. With 5 bases removed from V and 2 bases from J, the gap between germline ends came to 13 bases. The CDR3 totals 14 residues. The CDR3 sequence: CASSKGGSPYEQYF. The CDR3 DNA is TGTGCCAGCAGCAAAGGTGGTTCCCCCTACGAGCAGTACTTC.

This clone was counted a single time. The chain joins TRBV10-2 to TRBJ2-7, with D possibly TRBD1 on 5 matching bases. Between the trimmed V and J ends, which lost 4 bases and 3 bases, there was a span of 16 bases. This CDR3 is built from 15 residues. CDR1 and CDR2 (germline): WSHSY, SAAADI. CDR3: CASSVRERGIYEQYF. The CDR3 nucleotides read TGCGCCAGCAGTGTCCGCGAAAGGGGCATCTACGAGCAGTACTTC.

The chain joins TRBV7-9 to TRBJ2-3; D is possibly TRBD1 or TRBD2 (6 bases each). V was trimmed by 5 bases and J by 3 bases, leaving 12 bases between them. This CDR3 region has 14 residues. Germline loops: CDR1 SEHNR, CDR2 FQNEAQ (reference sequence). The chain's CDR3 is CASSTGGGTDTQYF. CDR3 DNA: TGTGCCAGCAGCACCGGGGGCGGAACAGATACGCAGTATTTT.

This clone is a singleton in its sample. This chain uses TRBV19 with TRBJ1-5; D might be TRBD1 (5 bases). Germline CDR1 is LNHDA and CDR2 is SQIVND (reference sequence). V lost 7 bases and J lost 2, with 18 bases in between. The CDR3 is made up of 16 amino acids. The CDR3 sequence: CASTVEGSVGNQPQHF. In DNA form, the CDR3 reads TGTGCCAGTACCGTGGAGGGGAGTGTAGGCAATCAGCCCCAGCATTTT.

This clone has just one count. The gene calls are TRBV5-1 and TRBJ2-1; 7 bases are shared with TRBD2. The CDR3 loop spans 16 amino acids. CDR1 is SGHRS, CDR2 YFSETQ, per germline. Trimming at V came to 1 base and at J to 6 bases, leaving 10 bases not matched to a gene. The CDR3 sequence: CASSLWGGVGGNEQFF. DNA of the CDR3: TGCGCCAGCAGCTTGTGGGGAGGGGTTGGGGGCAATGAGCAGTTCTTC.

The chain joins TRBV11-2 to TRBJ2-1; D is possibly TRBD2 (6 bases). The CDR3 consists of 15 residues. V was cut by 8 bases and J by 1 base, with 15 bases left in between. Looked up from germline, CDR1 is SGHAT and CDR2 is FQNNGV. The CDR3 reads CASYWDLASYNEQFF. The CDR3 region has the DNA TGTGCCAGCTATTGGGACCTAGCGTCCTACAATGAGCAGTTCTTC.

The rearrangement links TRBV5-1 to TRBJ1-4, with 7 positions matching TRBD1. Germline CDR1 SGHRS, CDR2 YFSETQ. Trimming took 5 bases from V and 2 from J; bases not matched to a gene: 3. The CDR3 extends over 14 amino acids. The CDR3 spells CASRQGPTNEKLFF. CDR3 DNA sequence: TGCGCCAGCAGACAGGGGCCCACTAATGAAAAACTGTTTTTT. Based on the CDR3 plus reference TRBV5-1 and TRBJ1-4, the full variable domain is KAGVTQTPRYLIKTRGQQVTLSCSPISGHRSVSWYQQTPGQGLQFLFEYFSETQRNKGNFPGRFSGRQFSNSRSEMNVSTLELGDSALYLCASRQGPTNEKLFFGSGTQLSVL.

This chain joins TRBV7-9 and TRBJ2-3, with 10 bases aligning to TRBD2. CDR1 is SEHNR, CDR2 FQNEAQ, per germline (reference sequence). The CDR3 contains 13 residues. With 11 bases clipped from V and 1 base from J, the junction kept 3 bases outside the gene matches. Here the CDR3 reads CAGAGGGTDTQYF. CDR3 sequence (DNA): TGTGCCGGAGCGGGAGGGGGCACAGATACGCAGTATTTT.

There are a few counts of this clone. The chain is built from TRBV5-6 and TRBJ2-2; a weak D match, TRBD1 (5 bases). Germline lookup yields CDR1 SGHDT and CDR2 YYEEEE. The V end was cut by 4 bases, the J end by 5 bases, with 9 bases between. The CDR3 length is 13 residues. The CDR3 DNA follows: TGTGCCAGCAGCGTCCAGGGAACCGGGGAGCTGTTTTTT. It specifies CASSVQGTGELFF.

The V and J genes are TRBV11-3 and TRBJ2-5; D possibly corresponds to TRBD1 (6 bases). CDR3 length: 15 residues. Germline lookup yields CDR1 SGHNT and CDR2 YENEEA. Trimming removed 5 bases from V and 0 bases from J, with 13 bases in between. CDR3 amino acids: CASSPGTPNQETQYF. In DNA form, the CDR3 reads TGTGCCAGCAGCCCTGGGACACCAAACCAAGAGACCCAGTACTTC.